This T cell receptor (beta chain) was found in a study of regulatory T cells in long-lasting Graves disease. Study overall: Antithyroid drugs had been taken by newly diagnosed Graves' patients for under 3 months.

HTBI primers from iRepertoire and Arm-PCR of CDR3 regions yielded the TCR beta libraries. TCRdb ran MiXCR on the multiplex PCR reads and lists one entry per CDR3 protein. The data show about 430,000 distinct CDR3 sequences, approximately 15% seen once. Study findings and constraints: Owing to a sample size that was small, accuracy may have been reduced. The study found TRBV28, TRBJ1-2 and TRBJ2-5 favored in persistent disease.

The time point denotes: newly diagnosed GD, antithyroid drugs for less than 3 months. The TCR library was made from RNA that had been extracted from PBMCs in TRIzol. About this clonotype itself: The antigen is unknown. Being one base from a much bigger clone, this may be a read error. The conserved closing phenylalanine or tryptophan is absent in this CDR3, likely reflecting a read error.

Trimming shortened V by 0 bases and J by 7 bases, and 11 bases separated the two germline ends. Germline values: CDR1 SGHRS, CDR2 YFSETQ. CDR3 length: 13 residues. These data also featured in a second study, about T cells in Graves' hyperthyroidism and ophthalmopathy. From that report: First-round RT-PCR of the TCR CDR3 relied on the HTBI primer set.

The clonotype was recovered from a middle-aged woman with Graves disease. The chain joins TRBV5-1 to TRBJ2-7; tentatively, D is TRBD1 (6 bases). Source: peripheral blood mononuclear cells (PBMCs), taken at new diagnosis, from a patient treated with antithyroid drugs. The CDR3 region has the DNA TGCGCCAGCAGCTTGGAAGTTCAGGGGGAGCAGTACCTC. Encoded protein: CASSLEVQGEQYL.